This is a list of T cell receptor beta chains from one sample in a study of long-term antiretroviral therapy in people with HIV. Clones were read by immunoSEQ multiplex PCR, and TCRdb kept only the in-frame ones, dropping some. The sample lists 20,000 to 25,000 clones; roughly 85% were seen once. The source material was unsorted PBMCs, sampled at the start of antiretroviral therapy. The receptors originated from a man in his forties or fifties with HIV. CDR3s include the opening cysteine and the closing phenylalanine or tryptophan. The order of the fields is J gene, D gene, clone size, V gene, CDR3 DNA, CDR3 protein. A D gene is named only where the DNA matches it firmly. The size field is filled for only some rows; it gives once, few, many or a size class.

J: TRBJ2-3; D: NA; size: few; V: TRBV2; DNA: TGTGCCAGCAGTGACGGTGTCACCGCGGGGTCGGATACGCAGTATTTT; CDR3: CASSDGVTAGSDTQYF
J: TRBJ2-7; D: TRBD1; size: few; V: TRBV9; DNA: TGTGCCAGCAGCGTAGGACAGGGATACTACGAGCAGTACTTC; CDR3: CASSVGQGYYEQYF
J: TRBJ1-2; D: NA; size: NA; V: TRBV2; DNA: TGTGCCAGCAGACCCCGGGGGCAGGGCTATGGCTACACCTTC; CDR3: CASRPRGQGYGYTF
J: TRBJ2-7; D: TRBD2; size: once; V: TRBV25-1; DNA: TGTGCCAGCAGTGAACTGACTAGCGGGAAATACGAGCAGTACTTC; CDR3: CASSELTSGKYEQYF
J: TRBJ2-7; D: NA; size: NA; V: TRBV30; DNA: TGTGCCTGGAAGGGATCCTACGAGCAGTACTTC; CDR3: CAWKGSYEQYF
J: TRBJ2-6; D: NA; size: NA; V: TRBV28; DNA: TGTGCCAGCAGGGACAGCTCTGGGGCCAACGTCCTGACTTTC; CDR3: CASRDSSGANVLTF
J: TRBJ2-3; D: NA; size: NA; V: TRBV7-2; DNA: TGTGCCAGCAGCTTTTCCTTTGGTCGAACGCAGTATTTT; CDR3: CASSFSFGRTQYF
J: TRBJ2-7; D: NA; size: NA; V: TRBV28; DNA: TGTGCCAGCAGTCCCCAAACCGGACTCCGATCCTACGAGCAGTACTTC; CDR3: CASSPQTGLRSYEQYF
J: TRBJ2-3; D: NA; size: NA; V: TRBV7-7; DNA: TGTGCTAGCAGCTTATTGGGGACGAGGGATACGCAGTATTTT; CDR3: CASSLLGTRDTQYF
J: TRBJ2-2; D: NA; size: NA; V: TRBV2; DNA: TGTGCCAGCAAAAAGGCAGGCCTTAACACCGGGGAGCTGTTTTTT; CDR3: CASKKAGLNTGELFF
J: TRBJ1-3; D: NA; size: NA; V: TRBV6-6; DNA: TGTGCCAGCAGTTACTCAGGGGCCGGAAACACCATATATTTT; CDR3: CASSYSGAGNTIYF
J: TRBJ1-4; D: TRBD1; size: few; V: TRBV4-1; DNA: TGCGCCAGCAGCCAAGGAGGGGACAGGGATGAAAAACTGTTTTTT; CDR3: CASSQGGDRDEKLFF
J: TRBJ2-1; D: NA; size: NA; V: TRBV10-2; DNA: TGCGCCAGCAGTCGAACAGGGTCCACCTACAATGAGCAGTTCTTC; CDR3: CASSRTGSTYNEQFF
J: TRBJ1-1; D: NA; size: NA; V: TRBV15; DNA: TGTGCCACCAGCTCTCCCCAGAGGGGTCAGGCTGAAGCTTTCTTT; CDR3: CATSSPQRGQAEAFF
J: TRBJ2-1; D: NA; size: NA; V: TRBV9; DNA: TGTGCCAGCAGCGTAGCAAACAGTTACAATGAGCAGTTCTTC; CDR3: CASSVANSYNEQFF
J: TRBJ1-6; D: NA; size: NA; V: TRBV18; DNA: TGTGCCAGCTCACCAGGGACTTTGCTAAATTCACCCCTCCACTTT; CDR3: CASSPGTLLNSPLHF
J: TRBJ2-1; D: NA; size: NA; V: TRBV5-1; DNA: TGCGCCAGCAGCTTGGCGGGAGCCCCCCTTCTCAATGAGCAGTTCTTC; CDR3: CASSLAGAPLLNEQFF
J: TRBJ2-1; D: TRBD2; size: NA; V: TRBV6-5; DNA: TGTGCCAGCAGTTACGTTGGGGCTAGCGGGAGAAATGAGCAGTTCTTC; CDR3: CASSYVGASGRNEQFF
J: TRBJ2-1; D: TRBD2; size: NA; V: TRBV7-9; DNA: TGTGCCAGCAGCGGCCCGGGACTAGGGTGGGGTGAGCAGTTCTTC; CDR3: CASSGPGLGWGEQFF
J: TRBJ1-1; D: NA; size: NA; V: TRBV7-9; DNA: TGTGCCAGCGTCCCCCAGGGGCTGAGCACTGAAGCTTTCTTT; CDR3: CASVPQGLSTEAFF
J: TRBJ2-1; D: NA; size: NA; V: TRBV10-2; DNA: TGCGCCAGCAGTGAGTCAGGGGGGATCGAGCAGTTCTTC; CDR3: CASSESGGIEQFF
J: TRBJ1-2; D: NA; size: once; V: TRBV29-1; DNA: TGCAGCGTTGCCGGGAGTACCAACTATGGCTACACCTTC; CDR3: CSVAGSTNYGYTF
J: TRBJ2-3; D: TRBD1; size: NA; V: TRBV28; DNA: TGTGCCAGCAGCGGTACCGGGACAGGCACAGATACGCAGTATTTT; CDR3: CASSGTGTGTDTQYF
J: TRBJ1-1; D: NA; size: NA; V: TRBV18; DNA: TGTGCCAGCTCACCACCGATGAGCACTGAAGCTTTCTTT; CDR3: CASSPPMSTEAFF
J: TRBJ2-5; D: NA; size: NA; V: TRBV11-2; DNA: TGTGCCAGCAGCTTAGAGGCGCGTGCTCGCGGGAAGTACTTC; CDR3: CASSLEARARGKYF
J: TRBJ1-4; D: NA; size: NA; V: TRBV7-9; DNA: TGTGCCAGCAGCTCTTCAGGGGCCAATGAAAAACTGTTTTTT; CDR3: CASSSSGANEKLFF
J: TRBJ2-1; D: TRBD2; size: NA; V: TRBV6-4; DNA: TGTGCCAGCAGTGACGGAGCGGGAGGCTACAATGAGCAGTTCTTC; CDR3: CASSDGAGGYNEQFF
J: TRBJ2-6; D: NA; size: NA; V: TRBV4-3; DNA: TGCGCCAGCAGCCAGGTAGGGGCTAGCTCTGGGGCCAACGTCCTGACTTTC; CDR3: CASSQVGASSGANVLTF
J: TRBJ2-7; D: TRBD2; size: NA; V: TRBV5-1; DNA: TGCGCCAGCAGCTTGGAAGGTAGCGGGGGCGAGCAGTACTTC; CDR3: CASSLEGSGGEQYF
J: TRBJ2-2; D: TRBD2; size: NA; V: TRBV11-2; DNA: TGTGCCAGCAGCTTAGGGACTAGCGGTACCGGGGAGCTGTTTTTT; CDR3: CASSLGTSGTGELFF
J: TRBJ1-5; D: TRBD1; size: NA; V: TRBV13; DNA: TGTGCCAGCAGCTCAGGGGGCGCGCCCCAGCATTTT; CDR3: CASSSGGAPQHF